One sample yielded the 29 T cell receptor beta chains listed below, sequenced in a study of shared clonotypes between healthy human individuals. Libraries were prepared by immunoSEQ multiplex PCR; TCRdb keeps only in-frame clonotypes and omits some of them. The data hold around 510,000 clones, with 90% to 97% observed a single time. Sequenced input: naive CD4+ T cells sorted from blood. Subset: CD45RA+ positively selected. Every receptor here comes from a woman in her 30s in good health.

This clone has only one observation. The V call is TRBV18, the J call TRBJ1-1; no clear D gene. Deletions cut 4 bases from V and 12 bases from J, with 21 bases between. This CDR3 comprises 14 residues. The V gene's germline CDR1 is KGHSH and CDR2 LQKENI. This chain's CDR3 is CASSLSSREVRPFF. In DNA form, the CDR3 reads TGTGCCAGCTCACTTTCCTCCCGTGAAGTCCGACCTTTCTTT.

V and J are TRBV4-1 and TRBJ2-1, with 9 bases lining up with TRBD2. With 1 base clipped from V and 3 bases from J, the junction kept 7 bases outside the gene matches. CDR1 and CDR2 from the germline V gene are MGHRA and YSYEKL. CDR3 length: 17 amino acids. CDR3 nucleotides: TGCGCCAGCAGCCAAGTCGAACTAGCGGGTGGCTACAATGAGCAGTTCTTC. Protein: CASSQVELAGGYNEQFF.

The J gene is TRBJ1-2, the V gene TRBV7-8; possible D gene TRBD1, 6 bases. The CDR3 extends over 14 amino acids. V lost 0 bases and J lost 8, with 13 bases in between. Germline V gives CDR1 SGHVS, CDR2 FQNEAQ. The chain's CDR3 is CASSLALGDNGYTF. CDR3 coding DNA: TGTGCCAGCAGCTTAGCGCTTGGGGACAACGGCTACACCTTC.

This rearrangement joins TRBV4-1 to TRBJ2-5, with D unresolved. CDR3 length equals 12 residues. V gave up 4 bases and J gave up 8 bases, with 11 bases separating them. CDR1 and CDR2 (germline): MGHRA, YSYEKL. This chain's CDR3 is CASSRPLGTQYF. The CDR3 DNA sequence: TGCGCCAGCAGCCGGCCCTTGGGAACCCAGTACTTC.

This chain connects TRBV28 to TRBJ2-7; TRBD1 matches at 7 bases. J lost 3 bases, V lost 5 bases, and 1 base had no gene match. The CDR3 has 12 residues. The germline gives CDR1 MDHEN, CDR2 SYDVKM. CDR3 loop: CASSAGGYEQYF. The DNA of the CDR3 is TGTGCCAGCAGTGCAGGGGGCTACGAGCAGTACTTC.

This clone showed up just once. CDR3 nucleotide sequence: TGTGCCAGCAGTGAACCCGGGACAGATGAGGATCGGTCCAGGGGCTACACCTTC. Its translation: CASSEPGTDEDRSRGYTF. The chain joins TRBV6-1 to TRBJ1-2; 7 positions match TRBD1. There are 18 residues in the CDR3. Germline V gives CDR1 MNHNS, CDR2 SASEGT. With 2 bases clipped from V and 8 bases from J, the junction kept 20 bases outside the gene matches.

The CDR3 region is CASSSRLAGYEQYF. In DNA, the CDR3 is TGTGCCAGCAGTTCCCGACTAGCGGGGTACGAGCAGTACTTC. The gene calls are TRBV6-1 and TRBJ2-7, with 11 bases lining up with TRBD2. Germline loops: CDR1 MNHNS, CDR2 SASEGT. Germline trimming cut 5 bases from V and 4 bases from J; bases unmatched to any gene: 4. The CDR3 has 14 amino acids.

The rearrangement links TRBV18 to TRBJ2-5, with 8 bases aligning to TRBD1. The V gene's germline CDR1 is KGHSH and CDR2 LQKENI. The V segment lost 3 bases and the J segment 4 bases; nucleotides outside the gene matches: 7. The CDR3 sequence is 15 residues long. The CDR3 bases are TGTGCCAGCTCACCGGGGACAGGCTGGGGAGAGACCCAGTACTTC. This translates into CASSPGTGWGETQYF.

CDR3 protein: CAWKSRAGNQPQHF. The CDR3 bases are TGTGCCTGGAAGAGCAGGGCGGGCAATCAGCCCCAGCATTTT. V and J are TRBV30 and TRBJ1-5, with D possibly matching TRBD1 (5 bases). The CDR3 sequence is 14 residues long. V gave up 4 bases and J gave up 2 bases, with 12 bases separating them. Germline-derived CDR1 and CDR2 are GTSNPN and SVGIG (reference sequence).

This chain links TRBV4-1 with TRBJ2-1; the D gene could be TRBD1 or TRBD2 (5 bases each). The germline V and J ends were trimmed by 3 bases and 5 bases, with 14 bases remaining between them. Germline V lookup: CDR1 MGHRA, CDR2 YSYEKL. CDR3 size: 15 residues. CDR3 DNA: TGCGCCAGCAGCCAGACGGGACCCCGTAACAATGAGCAGTTCTTC. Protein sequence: CASSQTGPRNNEQFF.

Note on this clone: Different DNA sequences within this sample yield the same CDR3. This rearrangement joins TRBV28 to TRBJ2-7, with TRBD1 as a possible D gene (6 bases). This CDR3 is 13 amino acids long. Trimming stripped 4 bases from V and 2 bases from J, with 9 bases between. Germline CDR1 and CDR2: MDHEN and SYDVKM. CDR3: CASSSGTTYEQYF. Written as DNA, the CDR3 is TGTGCCAGCAGTTCCGGGACAACCTACGAGCAGTACTTC.

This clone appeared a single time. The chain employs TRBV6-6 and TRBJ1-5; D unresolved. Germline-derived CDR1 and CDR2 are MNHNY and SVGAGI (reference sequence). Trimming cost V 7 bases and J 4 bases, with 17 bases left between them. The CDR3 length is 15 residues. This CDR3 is CASTDHGKWNQPQHF. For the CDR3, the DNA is TGTGCCAGCACCGATCACGGGAAGTGGAATCAGCCCCAGCATTTT.

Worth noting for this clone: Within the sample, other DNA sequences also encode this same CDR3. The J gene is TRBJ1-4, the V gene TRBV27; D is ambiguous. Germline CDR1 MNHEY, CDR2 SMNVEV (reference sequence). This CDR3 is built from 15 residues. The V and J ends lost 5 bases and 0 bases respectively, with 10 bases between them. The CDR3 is CASSPQTATNEKLFF. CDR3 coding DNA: TGTGCCAGCAGTCCCCAGACTGCAACTAATGAAAAACTGTTTTTT.

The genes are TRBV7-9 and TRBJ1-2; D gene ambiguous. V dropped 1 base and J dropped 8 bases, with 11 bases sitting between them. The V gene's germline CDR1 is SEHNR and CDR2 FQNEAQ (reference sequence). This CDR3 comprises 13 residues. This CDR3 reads CASSLESAGGYTF. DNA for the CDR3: TGTGCCAGCAGCTTAGAGTCGGCTGGAGGCTACACCTTC.

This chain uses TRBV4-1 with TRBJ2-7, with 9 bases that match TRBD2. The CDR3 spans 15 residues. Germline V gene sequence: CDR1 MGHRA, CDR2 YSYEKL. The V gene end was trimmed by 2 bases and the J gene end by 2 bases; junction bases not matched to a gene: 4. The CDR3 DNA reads TGCGCCAGCAGCCAACCCCCTAGCGGGACCTACGAGCAGTACTTC. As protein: CASSQPPSGTYEQYF.

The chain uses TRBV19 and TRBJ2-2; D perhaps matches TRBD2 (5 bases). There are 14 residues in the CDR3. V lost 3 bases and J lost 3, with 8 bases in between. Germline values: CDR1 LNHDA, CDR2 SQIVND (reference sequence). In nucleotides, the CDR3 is TGTGCCAGTAGTATGATAGCGTACACCGGGGAGCTGTTTTTT. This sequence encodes CASSMIAYTGELFF.

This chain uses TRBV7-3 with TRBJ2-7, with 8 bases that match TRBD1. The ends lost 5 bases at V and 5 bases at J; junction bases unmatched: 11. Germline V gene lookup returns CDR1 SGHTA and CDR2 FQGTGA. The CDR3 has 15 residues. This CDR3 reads CASSRTGGPIDEQYF. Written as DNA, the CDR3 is TGTGCCAGCAGCCGTACAGGGGGACCGATTGACGAGCAGTACTTC.

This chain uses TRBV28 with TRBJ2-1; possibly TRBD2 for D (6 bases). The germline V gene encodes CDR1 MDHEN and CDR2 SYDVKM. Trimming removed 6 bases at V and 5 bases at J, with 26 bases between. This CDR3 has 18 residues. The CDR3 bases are TGTGCCAGCAGAGGGAGGCTAGCTAGCACTCGGGTTCACAATGAGCAGTTCTTC. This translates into CASRGRLASTRVHNEQFF.

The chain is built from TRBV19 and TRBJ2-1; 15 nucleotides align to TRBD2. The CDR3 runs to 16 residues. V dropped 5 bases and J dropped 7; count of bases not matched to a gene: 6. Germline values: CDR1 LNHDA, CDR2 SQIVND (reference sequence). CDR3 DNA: TGTGCCAGTAGTCTACGGACTAGCGGGAGGGCGAATGAGCAGTTCTTC. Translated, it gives CASSLRTSGRANEQFF.

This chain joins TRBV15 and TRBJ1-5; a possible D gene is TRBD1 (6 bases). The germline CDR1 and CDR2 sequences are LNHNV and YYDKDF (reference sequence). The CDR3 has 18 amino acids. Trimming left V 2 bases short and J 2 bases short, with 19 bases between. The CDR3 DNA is TGTGCCACCAGCAGATGGGGTGAGGCGGGGGCACGCAATCAGCCCCAGCATTTT. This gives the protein CATSRWGEAGARNQPQHF.

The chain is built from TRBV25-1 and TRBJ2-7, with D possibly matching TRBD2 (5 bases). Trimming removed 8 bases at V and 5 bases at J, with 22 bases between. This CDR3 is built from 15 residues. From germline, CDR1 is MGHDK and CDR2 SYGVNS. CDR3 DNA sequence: TGTGCCAGCGAAAACACTAGAGCTTTGACTGACGAGCAGTACTTC. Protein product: CASENTRALTDEQYF.

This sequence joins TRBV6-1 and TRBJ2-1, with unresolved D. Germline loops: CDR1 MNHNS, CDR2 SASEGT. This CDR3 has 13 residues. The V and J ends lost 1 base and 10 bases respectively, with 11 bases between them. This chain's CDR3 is CASSEGRFREQFF. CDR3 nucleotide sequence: TGTGCCAGCAGTGAAGGACGGTTTCGAGAGCAGTTCTTC.

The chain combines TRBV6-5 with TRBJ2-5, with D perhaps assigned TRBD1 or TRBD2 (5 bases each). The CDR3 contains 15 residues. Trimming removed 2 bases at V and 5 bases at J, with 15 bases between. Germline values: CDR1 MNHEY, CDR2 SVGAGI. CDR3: CASSYHRGVVETQYF. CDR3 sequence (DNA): TGTGCCAGCAGTTACCACAGAGGGGTCGTGGAGACCCAGTACTTC.

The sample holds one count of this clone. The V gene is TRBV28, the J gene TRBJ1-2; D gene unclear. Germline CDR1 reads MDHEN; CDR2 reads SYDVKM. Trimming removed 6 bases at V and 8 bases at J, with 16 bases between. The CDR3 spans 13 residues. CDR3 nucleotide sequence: TGTGCCAGCAGCCTCCCTGCAAGGGCCGGCTACACCTTC. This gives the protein CASSLPARAGYTF.

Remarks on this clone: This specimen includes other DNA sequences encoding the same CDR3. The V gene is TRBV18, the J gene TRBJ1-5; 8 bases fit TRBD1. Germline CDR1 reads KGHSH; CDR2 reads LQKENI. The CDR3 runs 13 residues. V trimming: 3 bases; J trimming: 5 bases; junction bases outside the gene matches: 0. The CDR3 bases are TGTGCCAGCTCACCGACAGGGGATCAGCCCCAGCATTTT. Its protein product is CASSPTGDQPQHF.

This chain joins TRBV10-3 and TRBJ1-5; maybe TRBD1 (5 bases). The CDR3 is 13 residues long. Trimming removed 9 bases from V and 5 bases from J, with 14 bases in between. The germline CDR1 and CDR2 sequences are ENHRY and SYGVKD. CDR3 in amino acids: CAIRVGTDQPQHF. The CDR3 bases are TGTGCCATTAGGGTAGGGACCGATCAGCCCCAGCATTTT.

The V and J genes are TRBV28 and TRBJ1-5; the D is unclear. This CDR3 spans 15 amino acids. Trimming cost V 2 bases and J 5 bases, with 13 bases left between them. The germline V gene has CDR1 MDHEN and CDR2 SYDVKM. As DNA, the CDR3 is TGTGCCAGCAGTTTAACCTCCTTCCGGGATCAGCCCCAGCATTTT. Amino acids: CASSLTSFRDQPQHF.

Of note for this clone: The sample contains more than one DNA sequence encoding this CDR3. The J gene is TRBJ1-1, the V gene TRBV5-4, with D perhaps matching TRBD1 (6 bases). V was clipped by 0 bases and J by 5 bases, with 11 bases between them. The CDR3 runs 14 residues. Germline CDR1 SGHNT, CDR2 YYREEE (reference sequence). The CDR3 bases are TGTGCCAGCAGCTTGGGAGGGGGAGGAACTGAAGCTTTCTTT. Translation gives CASSLGGGGTEAFF.

CDR3 protein: CASSLVGGGLNYGYTF. As DNA, the CDR3 is TGTGCCAGCAGTTTAGTCGGCGGAGGTCTAAACTATGGCTACACCTTC. The rearrangement links TRBV28 to TRBJ1-2; unclear D gene. This CDR3 region has 16 residues. Per germline, CDR1 MDHEN and CDR2 SYDVKM. V was cut by 2 bases and J by 2 bases, with 15 bases left in between.